This T cell receptor beta chain derives from a study of blood T cell repertoires in COVID-19. Study background: The United States, Italy and Spain provided the acute and convalescent COVID-19 samples. T cells, B-cell-depleted T cells, or PBMCs provided the cDNA or gDNA that served as material.

The CDR3 loop spans 15 amino acids. CDR1 and CDR2 (germline): SGHKS, YYEKEE (reference sequence). Between the trimmed V and J ends, which lost 4 bases and 4 bases, there was a span of 14 bases. In the study's own analysis: Amplification with reference gene primers provided the estimates of nucleated cell counts. Sequenced by immunoSEQ multiplex PCR; TCRdb stores in-frame clones only, minus some. V, J and clone size were drawn from that table, and D and trimming were deduced from the DNA. The table includes about 210,000 clones, around 89% detected once. The sample comprised peripheral blood. The source is a woman aged 40 to 50 with acute or convalescent COVID-19. V and J are TRBV5-5 and TRBJ2-2; D is ambiguous. The CDR3 coding sequence is TGTGCCAGCAGCCCCACCGGTTTACCCACCGGGGAGCTGTTTTTT. It yields the protein CASSPTGLPTGELFF. Full variable domain (remainder filled in from reference TRBV5-5 and TRBJ2-2): DAGVTQSPTHLIKTRGQQVTLRCSPISGHKSVSWYQQVLGQGPQFIFQYYEKEERGRGNFPDRFSARQFPNYSSELNVNALLLGDSALYLCASSPTGLPTGELFFGEGSRLTVL.